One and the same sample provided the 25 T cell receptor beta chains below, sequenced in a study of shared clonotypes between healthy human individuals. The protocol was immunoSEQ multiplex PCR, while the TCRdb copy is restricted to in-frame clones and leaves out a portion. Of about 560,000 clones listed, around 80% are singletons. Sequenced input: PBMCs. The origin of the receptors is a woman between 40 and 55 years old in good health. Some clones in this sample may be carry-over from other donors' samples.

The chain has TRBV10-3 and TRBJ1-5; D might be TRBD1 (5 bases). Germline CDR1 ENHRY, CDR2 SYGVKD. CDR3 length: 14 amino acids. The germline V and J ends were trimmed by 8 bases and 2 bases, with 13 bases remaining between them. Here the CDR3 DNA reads TGTGCCATCGCCGGGGCTGGGGGCAATCAGCCCCAGCATTTT. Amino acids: CAIAGAGGNQPQHF.

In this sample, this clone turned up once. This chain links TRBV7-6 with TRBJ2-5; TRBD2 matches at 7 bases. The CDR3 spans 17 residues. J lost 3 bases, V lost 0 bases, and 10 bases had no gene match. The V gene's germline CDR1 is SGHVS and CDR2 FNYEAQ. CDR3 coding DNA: TGTGCCAGCAGCTTAGCTTTTGGTAACGGGGGGAAAGAGACCCAGTACTTC. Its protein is CASSLAFGNGGKETQYF.

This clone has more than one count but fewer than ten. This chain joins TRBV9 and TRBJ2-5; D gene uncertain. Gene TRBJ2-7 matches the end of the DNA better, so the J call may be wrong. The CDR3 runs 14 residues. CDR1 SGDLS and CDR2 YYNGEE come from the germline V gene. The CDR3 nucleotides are TGTGCCAGCAGCCGGTCAGGCCGCTCCTACGAGCAGTACTTC. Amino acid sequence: CASSRSGRSYEQYF.

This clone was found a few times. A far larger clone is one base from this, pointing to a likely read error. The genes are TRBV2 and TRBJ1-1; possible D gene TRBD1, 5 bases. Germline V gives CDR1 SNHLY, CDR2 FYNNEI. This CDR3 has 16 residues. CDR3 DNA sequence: TGTGCCAGCAGCGAGGGGCGGGGCAGCCAACCCACTGAAGCTTTATTT. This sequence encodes CASSEGRGSQPTEALF.

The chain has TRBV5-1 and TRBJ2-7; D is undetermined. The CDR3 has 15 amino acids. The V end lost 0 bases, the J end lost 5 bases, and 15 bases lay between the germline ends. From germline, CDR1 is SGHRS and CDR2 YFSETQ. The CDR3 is CASSLGSVGFDEQYF. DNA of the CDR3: TGCGCCAGCAGCTTGGGATCCGTAGGTTTTGACGAGCAGTACTTC.

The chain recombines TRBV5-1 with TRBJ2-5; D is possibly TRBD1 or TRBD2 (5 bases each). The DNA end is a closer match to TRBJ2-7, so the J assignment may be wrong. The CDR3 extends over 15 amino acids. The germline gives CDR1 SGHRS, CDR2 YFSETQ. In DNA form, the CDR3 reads TGCGCCAGCAGCTTGGCAGGGACCTACTCCTACGAGCAGTACTTC. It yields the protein CASSLAGTYSYEQYF.

The CDR3 spells CASSPRRGSKEQYF. In DNA, the CDR3 is TGTGCCAGTAGTCCCCGCCGGGGTTCAAAAGAGCAGTACTTC. The genes are TRBV19 and TRBJ2-7; D is perhaps TRBD2 (5 bases). Germline V gene data show CDR1 as LNHDA and CDR2 as SQIVND (reference sequence). Trimming took 5 bases from V and 7 from J, leaving 18 bases between them. The CDR3 spans 14 residues.

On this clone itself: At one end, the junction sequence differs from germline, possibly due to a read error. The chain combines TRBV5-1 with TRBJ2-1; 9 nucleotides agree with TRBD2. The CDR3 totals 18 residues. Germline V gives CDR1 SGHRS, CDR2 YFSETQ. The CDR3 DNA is TGCGCCAGCAGTTTGGGGCCGTTAGGTCGCGGGAGGGACAATGAGCAGTTCTTC. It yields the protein CASSLGPLGRGRDNEQFF.

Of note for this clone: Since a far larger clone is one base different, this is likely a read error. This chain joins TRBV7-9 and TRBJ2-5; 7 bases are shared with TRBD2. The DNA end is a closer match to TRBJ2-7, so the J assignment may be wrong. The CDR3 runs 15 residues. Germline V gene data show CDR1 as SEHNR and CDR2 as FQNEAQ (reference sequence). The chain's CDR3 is CASSTRTRGSDEQYF. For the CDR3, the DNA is TGTGCCAGCAGCACCCGGACTAGAGGGAGCGACGAGCAGTACTTC.

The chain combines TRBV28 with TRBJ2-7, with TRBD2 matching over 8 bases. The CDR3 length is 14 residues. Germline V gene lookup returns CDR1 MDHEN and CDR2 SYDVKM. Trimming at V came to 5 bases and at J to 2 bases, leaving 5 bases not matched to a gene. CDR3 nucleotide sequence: TGTGCCAGCAGTCCCACCGGGGGGGCCTACGAGCAGTACTTC. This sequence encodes CASSPTGGAYEQYF.

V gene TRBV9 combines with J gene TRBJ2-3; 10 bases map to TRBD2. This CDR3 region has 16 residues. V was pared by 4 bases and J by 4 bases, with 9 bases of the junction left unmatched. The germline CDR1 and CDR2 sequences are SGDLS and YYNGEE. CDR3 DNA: TGTGCCAGCAGCTTGACCGGGACTAGCGCGGCAGATACGCAGTATTTT. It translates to CASSLTGTSAADTQYF. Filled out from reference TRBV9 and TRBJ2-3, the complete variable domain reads DSGVTQTPKHLITATGQRVTLRCSPRSGDLSVYWYQQSLDQGLQFLIQYYNGEERAKGNILERFSAQQFPDLHSELNLSSLELGDSALYFCASSLTGTSAADTQYFGPGTRLTVL.

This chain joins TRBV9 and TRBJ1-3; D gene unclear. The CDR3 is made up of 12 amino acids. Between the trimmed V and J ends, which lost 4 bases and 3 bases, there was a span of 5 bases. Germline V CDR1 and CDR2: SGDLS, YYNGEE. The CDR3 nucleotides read TGTGCCAGCAGCAGGGTTGGAAACACCATATATTTT. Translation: CASSRVGNTIYF.

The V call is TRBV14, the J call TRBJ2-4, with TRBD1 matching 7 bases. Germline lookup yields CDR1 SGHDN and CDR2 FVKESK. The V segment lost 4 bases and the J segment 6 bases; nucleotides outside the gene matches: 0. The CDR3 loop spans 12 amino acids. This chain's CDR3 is CASSRDRNIQYF. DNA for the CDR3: TGTGCCAGCAGCCGGGACAGAAACATTCAGTACTTC.

The CDR3 bases are TGTGCCAGCCGATCTCCGGGACAGGGGGACACTGAAGCTTTCTTT. Residues: CASRSPGQGDTEAFF. The V call is TRBV6-6, the J call TRBJ1-1; 11 nucleotides agree with TRBD1. This CDR3 region has 15 residues. Germline trimming cut 8 bases from V and 3 bases from J; bases unmatched to any gene: 8. CDR1 is MNHNY, CDR2 SVGAGI, per germline (reference sequence).

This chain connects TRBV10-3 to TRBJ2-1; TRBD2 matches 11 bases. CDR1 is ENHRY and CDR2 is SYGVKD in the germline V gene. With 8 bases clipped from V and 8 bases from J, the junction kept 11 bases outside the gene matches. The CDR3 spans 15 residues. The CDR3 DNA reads TGTGCCATCGCTGGACTAGCGGGCAGAGGGTATGAGCAGTTCTTC. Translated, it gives CAIAGLAGRGYEQFF.

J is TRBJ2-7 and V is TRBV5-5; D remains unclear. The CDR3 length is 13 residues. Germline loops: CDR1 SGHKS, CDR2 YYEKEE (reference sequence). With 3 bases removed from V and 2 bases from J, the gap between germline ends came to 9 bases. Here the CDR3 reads CASSSGDAYEQYF. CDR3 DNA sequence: TGTGCCAGCAGCTCCGGAGATGCCTACGAGCAGTACTTC.

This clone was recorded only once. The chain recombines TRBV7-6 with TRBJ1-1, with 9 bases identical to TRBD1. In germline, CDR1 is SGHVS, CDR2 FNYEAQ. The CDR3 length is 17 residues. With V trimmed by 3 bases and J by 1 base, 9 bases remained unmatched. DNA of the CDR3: TGTGCCAGCAGCTTTCGCGGGACAGGGCAGGAGAACACTGAAGCTTTCTTT. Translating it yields CASSFRGTGQENTEAFF.

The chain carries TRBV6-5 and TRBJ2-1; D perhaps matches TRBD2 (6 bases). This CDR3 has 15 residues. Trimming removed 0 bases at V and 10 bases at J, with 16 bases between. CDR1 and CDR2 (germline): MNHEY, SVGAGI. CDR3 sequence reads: CASSYSGDSGWEQFF. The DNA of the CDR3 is TGTGCCAGCAGTTACTCAGGGGACTCGGGATGGGAGCAGTTCTTC.

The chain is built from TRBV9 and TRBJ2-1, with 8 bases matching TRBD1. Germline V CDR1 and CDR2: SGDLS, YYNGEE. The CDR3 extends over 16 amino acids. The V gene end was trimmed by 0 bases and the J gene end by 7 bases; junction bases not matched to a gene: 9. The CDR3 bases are TGTGCCAGCAGCGTAGCCCTGGGACAGGAGGGGAATGAGCAGTTCTTC. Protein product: CASSVALGQEGNEQFF.

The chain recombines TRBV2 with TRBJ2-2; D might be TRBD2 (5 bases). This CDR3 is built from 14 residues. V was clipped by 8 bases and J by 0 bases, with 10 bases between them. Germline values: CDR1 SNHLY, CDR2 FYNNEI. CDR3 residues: CASARGSNTGELFF. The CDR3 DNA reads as TGTGCCAGCGCCCGGGGTTCGAACACCGGGGAGCTGTTTTTT.

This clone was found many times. The CDR3 sequence is CASSGTVVPYEQYF. The DNA for the CDR3 is TGTGCCAGTAGTGGGACAGTGGTCCCCTACGAGCAGTACTTC. The chain combines TRBV19 with TRBJ2-7; 7 bases map to TRBD1. V shed 5 bases and J 2 bases; nucleotides not matched to a gene: 6. This CDR3 comprises 14 residues. Germline CDR1 and CDR2: LNHDA and SQIVND (reference sequence).

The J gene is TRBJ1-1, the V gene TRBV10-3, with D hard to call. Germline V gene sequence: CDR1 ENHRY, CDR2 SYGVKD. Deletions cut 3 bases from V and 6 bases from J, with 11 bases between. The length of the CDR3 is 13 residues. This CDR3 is CAISDLGRAEAFF. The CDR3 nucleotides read TGTGCCATCAGTGACTTGGGTAGGGCTGAAGCTTTCTTT.

The CDR3: CASSEGYYGYTF. In DNA, the CDR3 is TGTGCCAGCAGTGAAGGGTACTATGGCTACACCTTC. The rearrangement joins TRBV2 to TRBJ1-2; D gene unclear. The CDR3 extends over 12 amino acids. The V and J ends lost 1 base and 3 bases respectively, with 3 bases between them. Germline assignment: CDR1 SNHLY and CDR2 FYNNEI.

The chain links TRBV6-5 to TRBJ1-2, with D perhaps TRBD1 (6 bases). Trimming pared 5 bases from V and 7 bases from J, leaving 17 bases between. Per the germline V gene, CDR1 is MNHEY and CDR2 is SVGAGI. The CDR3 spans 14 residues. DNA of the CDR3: TGTGCCAGCAGTAAGGGGGTCGAGAGGGGTGGCTACACCTTC. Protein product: CASSKGVERGGYTF.

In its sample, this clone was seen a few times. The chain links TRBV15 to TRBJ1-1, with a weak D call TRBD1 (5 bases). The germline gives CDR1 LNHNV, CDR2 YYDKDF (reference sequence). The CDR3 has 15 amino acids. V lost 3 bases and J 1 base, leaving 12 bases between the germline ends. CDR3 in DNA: TGTGCCACCAGCAGGGGGGAGACAGCGAACACTGAAGCTTTCTTT. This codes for CATSRGETANTEAFF.